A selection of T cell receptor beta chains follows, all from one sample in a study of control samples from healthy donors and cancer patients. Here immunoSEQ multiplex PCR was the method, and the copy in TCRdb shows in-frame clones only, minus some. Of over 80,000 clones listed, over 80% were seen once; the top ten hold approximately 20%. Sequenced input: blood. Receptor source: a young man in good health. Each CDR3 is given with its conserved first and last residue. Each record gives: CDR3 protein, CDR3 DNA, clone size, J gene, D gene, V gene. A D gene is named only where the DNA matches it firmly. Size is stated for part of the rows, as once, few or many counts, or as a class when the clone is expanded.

CDR3aa: CSVLDGHGQYF; CDR3nt: TGCAGCGTTCTAGACGGCCACGGGCAGTACTTC; abundance: NA; j_gene: TRBJ2-7; d_gene: NA; v_gene: TRBV29-1
CDR3aa: CASSHGAWGEQFF; CDR3nt: TGTGCCAGCAGCCACGGGGCCTGGGGTGAGCAGTTCTTC; abundance: NA; j_gene: TRBJ2-1; d_gene: NA; v_gene: TRBV3-1/TRBV3-2
CDR3aa: CANSLGTGGGEKLFF; CDR3nt: TGTGCCAACAGCTTAGGGACAGGGGGTGGCGAAAAACTGTTTTTT; abundance: NA; j_gene: TRBJ1-4; d_gene: TRBD1; v_gene: TRBV7-2
CDR3aa: CSATSRREQYF; CDR3nt: TGCAGTGCTACTTCGCGCAGGGAGCAGTACTTC; abundance: NA; j_gene: TRBJ2-7; d_gene: NA; v_gene: TRBV20-1
CDR3aa: CAISEPRSAGTQYF; CDR3nt: TGTGCCATCAGTGAGCCCCGGTCAGCGGGGACCCAGTACTTC; abundance: NA; j_gene: TRBJ2-5; d_gene: NA; v_gene: TRBV10-3
CDR3aa: CASSLGTGEISYEQYF; CDR3nt: TGTGCCAGCAGCTTAGGGACAGGGGAGATATCCTACGAGCAGTACTTC; abundance: NA; j_gene: TRBJ2-7; d_gene: TRBD1; v_gene: TRBV13
CDR3aa: CASSASGGGYTF; CDR3nt: TGTGCCAGCAGTGCGTCAGGGGGCGGCTACACCTTC; abundance: NA; j_gene: TRBJ1-2; d_gene: TRBD1; v_gene: TRBV28
CDR3aa: CASSPDSSGSDTQYF; CDR3nt: TGTGCCAGCAGTCCAGACAGTTCCGGGTCAGATACGCAGTATTTT; abundance: NA; j_gene: TRBJ2-3; d_gene: NA; v_gene: TRBV6-4
CDR3aa: CASTGRASGTGGPAFF; CDR3nt: TGTGCCAGCACAGGCCGGGCCTCCGGGACAGGGGGCCCGGCTTTCTTT; abundance: NA; j_gene: TRBJ1-1; d_gene: TRBD1; v_gene: TRBV28
CDR3aa: CASSQTGGGYGYTF; CDR3nt: TGTGCCAGCAGCCAAACAGGGGGCGGCTATGGCTACACCTTC; abundance: NA; j_gene: TRBJ1-2; d_gene: TRBD1; v_gene: TRBV3-1/TRBV3-2
CDR3aa: CASSPQRGSYNEQFF; CDR3nt: TGTGCCAGCTCACCTCAGCGGGGGTCCTACAATGAGCAGTTCTTC; abundance: NA; j_gene: TRBJ2-1; d_gene: TRBD2; v_gene: TRBV18
CDR3aa: CASSLTSGGAHEQFF; CDR3nt: TGTGCCAGCAGCCTGACTAGCGGGGGGGCCCATGAGCAGTTCTTC; abundance: NA; j_gene: TRBJ2-1; d_gene: TRBD2; v_gene: TRBV6-5
CDR3aa: CASSTGLAGGPSQETQYF; CDR3nt: TGCGCCAGCAGCACCGGACTAGCGGGGGGGCCGTCCCAAGAGACCCAGTACTTC; abundance: NA; j_gene: TRBJ2-5; d_gene: TRBD2; v_gene: TRBV5-1
CDR3aa: CASSLFGTQGGYEQYF; CDR3nt: TGCGCCAGCAGTCTTTTCGGGACACAGGGAGGCTACGAGCAGTACTTC; abundance: NA; j_gene: TRBJ2-7; d_gene: NA; v_gene: TRBV23-1
CDR3aa: CASSLSVGNGKETQYF; CDR3nt: TGTGCCAGCAGCTTAAGCGTAGGGAATGGAAAAGAGACCCAGTACTTC; abundance: few; j_gene: TRBJ2-5; d_gene: NA; v_gene: TRBV7-2
CDR3aa: CASSESSGGGGIQYF; CDR3nt: TGTGCCAGCAGTGAATCCTCAGGGGGAGGAGGCATTCAGTACTTC; abundance: NA; j_gene: TRBJ2-4; d_gene: NA; v_gene: TRBV6-1
CDR3aa: CASSSLDRRLHEQYF; CDR3nt: TGTGCCAGCAGTTCCTTGGACAGGCGGCTCCACGAGCAGTACTTC; abundance: NA; j_gene: TRBJ2-7; d_gene: TRBD1; v_gene: TRBV6-6
CDR3aa: CASSQVGGKNYGYTF; CDR3nt: TGTGCCAGCAGCCAAGTAGGGGGGAAGAACTATGGCTACACCTTC; abundance: NA; j_gene: TRBJ1-2; d_gene: NA; v_gene: TRBV4-2
CDR3aa: CASSLDFYEQYF; CDR3nt: TGTGCCAGCAGCCTAGACTTCTACGAGCAGTACTTC; abundance: NA; j_gene: TRBJ2-7; d_gene: NA; v_gene: TRBV7-9
CDR3aa: CASSWGQGGSGNTIYF; CDR3nt: TGTGCCAGCAGCTGGGGCCAAGGGGGCTCTGGAAACACCATATATTTT; abundance: NA; j_gene: TRBJ1-3; d_gene: NA; v_gene: TRBV7-2
CDR3aa: CASSLTGDSGYGYTF; CDR3nt: TGCGCCAGCAGCTTGACTGGGGACTCAGGCTATGGCTACACCTTC; abundance: NA; j_gene: TRBJ1-2; d_gene: NA; v_gene: TRBV5-1
CDR3aa: CSASDWGGNTEAFF; CDR3nt: TGCAGTGCTAGTGATTGGGGGGGGAACACTGAAGCTTTCTTT; abundance: NA; j_gene: TRBJ1-1; d_gene: NA; v_gene: TRBV20-1
CDR3aa: CATSRDWGSSYEQYF; CDR3nt: TGTGCCACCAGCAGAGATTGGGGCAGCTCCTACGAGCAGTACTTC; abundance: NA; j_gene: TRBJ2-7; d_gene: NA; v_gene: TRBV15
CDR3aa: CASSAGGWTRYEQYF; CDR3nt: TGTGCCAGCAGCGCAGGGGGGTGGACCCGCTACGAGCAGTACTTC; abundance: NA; j_gene: TRBJ2-7; d_gene: NA; v_gene: TRBV21-1
CDR3aa: CASSEVGMNTEAFF; CDR3nt: TGTGCCAGCAGTGAGGTAGGGATGAACACTGAAGCTTTCTTT; abundance: NA; j_gene: TRBJ1-1; d_gene: NA; v_gene: TRBV2
CDR3aa: CASSPSRAYQPQHF; CDR3nt: TGTGCCAGCTCACCCAGCAGGGCTTATCAGCCCCAGCATTTT; abundance: NA; j_gene: TRBJ1-5; d_gene: NA; v_gene: TRBV18
CDR3aa: CASSNPGLADTGELFF; CDR3nt: TGTGCCAGCAGCAACCCGGGACTAGCGGACACCGGGGAGCTGTTTTTT; abundance: once; j_gene: TRBJ2-2; d_gene: TRBD2; v_gene: TRBV3-1/TRBV3-2
CDR3aa: CASSQEVGGPQHF; CDR3nt: TGCGCCAGCAGCCAAGAGGTGGGAGGGCCCCAGCATTTT; abundance: NA; j_gene: TRBJ1-5; d_gene: NA; v_gene: TRBV4-1
CDR3aa: CASSRGRGQGLYEQYF; CDR3nt: TGTGCCAGCAGCCGCGGTCGGGGACAGGGGCTCTACGAGCAGTACTTC; abundance: NA; j_gene: TRBJ2-7; d_gene: TRBD1; v_gene: TRBV7-2
CDR3aa: CASSKGYNEQFF; CDR3nt: TGTGCCAGCAGTAAGGGTTACAATGAGCAGTTCTTC; abundance: NA; j_gene: TRBJ2-1; d_gene: NA; v_gene: TRBV6-2/TRBV6-3
CDR3aa: CASSPGRDGNTIYF; CDR3nt: TGTGCCAGCAGTCCCGGGAGGGATGGAAACACCATATATTTT; abundance: NA; j_gene: TRBJ1-3; d_gene: NA; v_gene: TRBV6-5
CDR3aa: CASSPRVDGNTIYF; CDR3nt: TGTGCCAGCAGCCCGCGGGTTGATGGAAACACCATATATTTT; abundance: NA; j_gene: TRBJ1-3; d_gene: NA; v_gene: TRBV5-4
CDR3aa: CASSMRGERQPQHF; CDR3nt: TGTGCCAGTAGTATGAGGGGAGAGCGCCAGCCCCAGCATTTT; abundance: NA; j_gene: TRBJ1-5; d_gene: NA; v_gene: TRBV19
CDR3aa: CASSLGGLAGSSYNEQFF; CDR3nt: TGTGCCAGCAGCTTAGGGGGACTAGCGGGGAGCTCCTACAATGAGCAGTTCTTC; abundance: NA; j_gene: TRBJ2-1; d_gene: TRBD2; v_gene: TRBV11-2
CDR3aa: CASSVDRGMDEQFF; CDR3nt: TGTGCCAGCAGTGTTGACAGGGGAATGGATGAGCAGTTCTTC; abundance: NA; j_gene: TRBJ2-1; d_gene: TRBD1; v_gene: TRBV2
CDR3aa: CASSWEMNTEAFF; CDR3nt: TGTGCCAGCAGTTGGGAGATGAACACTGAAGCTTTCTTT; abundance: few; j_gene: TRBJ1-1; d_gene: NA; v_gene: TRBV6-5
CDR3aa: CATSDFTGQRPQHF; CDR3nt: TGTGCCACCAGTGATTTCACGGGTCAGAGGCCCCAGCATTTT; abundance: few; j_gene: TRBJ1-5; d_gene: NA; v_gene: TRBV24-1
CDR3aa: CAIRDDSGNQPQHF; CDR3nt: TGTGCCATCAGGGATGACAGCGGCAATCAGCCCCAGCATTTT; abundance: NA; j_gene: TRBJ1-5; d_gene: NA; v_gene: TRBV10-3
CDR3aa: CASSLRGYGNTIYF; CDR3nt: TGTGCCAGCAGCCTCAGGGGGTATGGAAACACCATATATTTT; abundance: NA; j_gene: TRBJ1-3; d_gene: TRBD1; v_gene: TRBV5-6
CDR3aa: CASGTATNEKLFF; CDR3nt: TGTGCCAGTGGGACGGCAACTAATGAAAAACTGTTTTTT; abundance: few; j_gene: TRBJ1-4; d_gene: NA; v_gene: TRBV5-4
CDR3aa: CASSFVGTGQPQHF; CDR3nt: TGTGCCAGCAGTTTCGTAGGGACGGGACAGCCCCAGCATTTT; abundance: NA; j_gene: TRBJ1-5; d_gene: NA; v_gene: TRBV27